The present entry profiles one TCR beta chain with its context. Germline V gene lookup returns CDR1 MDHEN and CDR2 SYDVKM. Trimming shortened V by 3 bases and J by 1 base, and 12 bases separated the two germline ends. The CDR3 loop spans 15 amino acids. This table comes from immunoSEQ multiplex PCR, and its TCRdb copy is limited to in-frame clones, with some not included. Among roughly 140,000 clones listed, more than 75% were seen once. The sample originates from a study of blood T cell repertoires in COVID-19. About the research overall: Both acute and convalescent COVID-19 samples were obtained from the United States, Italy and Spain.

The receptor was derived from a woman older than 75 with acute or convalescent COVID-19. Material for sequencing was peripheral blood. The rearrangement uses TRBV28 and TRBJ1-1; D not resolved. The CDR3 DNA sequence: TGTGCCAGCAGTTTTTTCCGGGAGGGGAACACTGAAGCTTTCTTT. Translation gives CASSFFREGNTEAFF.